A single sample is the source of the 12 T cell receptor beta chains below, sequenced in a study of regulatory T cells in long-lasting Graves disease. The time point was: newly diagnosed GD, antithyroid drugs for less than 3 months. Scientists built the TCR library using RNA that was extracted from PBMCs. Both iRepertoire HTBI primers and Arm-PCR of CDR3 regions were used to build the TCR beta libraries. TCRdb independently ran MiXCR on the multiplex PCR reads; one entry per CDR3 protein. In the table there are about 350,000 distinct CDR3 sequences, approximately 15% of which are singletons. The same sample was also studied in work on T cells in Graves' hyperthyroidism and ophthalmopathy.

Sample: peripheral blood mononuclear cells (PBMCs), taken at new diagnosis, from a patient treated with antithyroid drugs. The source is a man aged 35 to 55 with Graves disease.

The chain carries TRBV5-1 and TRBJ1-5; D remains unclear. The length of the CDR3 is 14 residues. V shed 4 bases and J shed 4 bases, with 12 bases lying between them. The germline CDR1 and CDR2 sequences are SGHRS and YFSETQ. The CDR3 DNA follows: TGCGCCAGCAGCCCGGGTGGGCCTAATCAGCCCCAGCATTTT. Amino acid sequence: CASSPGGPNQPQHF.

This clonotype has more than one count but fewer than ten. The chain links TRBV20-1 to TRBJ2-4; TRBD1 matches 7 bases. V lost 3 bases, J lost 7 bases, and 3 bases stayed unmatched. The CDR3 extends over 12 amino acids. The germline V gene has CDR1 DFQATT and CDR2 SNEGSKA (reference sequence). The CDR3, as DNA: TGCAGTGCTAGGACAGGGCAGAACATTCAGTACTTC. It is translated as CSARTGQNIQYF.

Many counts were recorded for this clonotype. J is TRBJ2-1 and V is TRBV6-5; 11 bases are a match to TRBD2. Germline trimming cut 0 bases from V and 7 bases from J; bases unmatched to any gene: 5. The CDR3 totals 16 residues. Germline V gene lookup returns CDR1 MNHEY and CDR2 SVGAGI. CDR3 DNA sequence: TGTGCCAGCAGTTACTCCGGACTAGCGGGTTGGAATGAGCAGTTCTTC. This codes for CASSYSGLAGWNEQFF.

Points on this clonotype: One end of the junction varies from germline; a read error may be responsible. V is TRBV4-1 and J is TRBJ2-1, with 8 nucleotides matching TRBD1. CDR3 length: 16 residues. Germline values: CDR1 MGHRA, CDR2 YSYEKL. This chain's CDR3 is CASSHTPGTGYNEQFF. The DNA of the CDR3 is TGTGCCAGCAGCCACACCCCCGGGACAGGCTACAATGAGCAGTTCTTC.

At least ten counts were recorded for this clonotype. V and J are TRBV6-4 and TRBJ2-7, with 8 bases fitting TRBD2. The CDR3 is 14 amino acids. Germline CDR1 is MRHNA and CDR2 is SNTAGT. Trimming at V came to 6 bases and at J to 3 bases, leaving 7 bases not matched to a gene. Here the CDR3 reads CASSPSGGLYEQYF. The DNA for the CDR3 is TGTGCCAGCAGCCCGAGCGGGGGACTCTACGAGCAGTACTTC.

This clonotype was seen a few times. The CDR3 protein is CASSPQRAPTDTQYF. CDR3 in DNA: TGTGCCAGCTCACCCCAGAGGGCACCCACAGATACGCAGTATTTT. V usage is TRBV18 and J usage is TRBJ2-3, with D tentatively TRBD2 (5 bases). V shed 3 bases and J shed 2 bases, with 12 bases lying between them. CDR3 length equals 15 residues. Germline V gene lookup returns CDR1 KGHSH and CDR2 LQKENI.

The genes are TRBV5-1 and TRBJ1-2; tentative D call: TRBD1 (5 bases). The CDR3 has 12 amino acids. With 6 bases removed from V and 5 bases from J, the gap between germline ends came to 11 bases. Germline-derived CDR1 and CDR2 are SGHRS and YFSETQ. CDR3 nucleotide sequence: TGCGCCAGCAACGGGGACTCGTATGGCTACACCTTC. Translated, it gives CASNGDSYGYTF.

The chain combines TRBV20-1 with TRBJ2-1; 14 bases are a match to TRBD2. The CDR3 consists of 15 residues. V trimming: 6 bases; J trimming: 4 bases; junction bases outside the gene matches: 5. CDR1 DFQATT and CDR2 SNEGSKA come from the germline V gene (reference sequence). CDR3 amino acids: CSATTSGGVYNEQFF. The CDR3 nucleotides are TGCAGTGCAACGACTAGCGGGGGGGTGTACAATGAGCAGTTCTTC.

In this sample, this clonotype turned up many times. This may stem from a read error, because a much larger clone lies one nucleotide away. The chain carries TRBV5-1 and TRBJ1-1; 7 positions agree with TRBD1. This CDR3 has 15 residues. Germline loops: CDR1 SGHRS, CDR2 YFSETQ. V was pared by 0 bases and J by 0 bases, with 2 bases of the junction left unmatched. For the CDR3, the DNA is TGCGCCAGCAGCTTGGGGACAGGAATGAACACTGAAGCTTTCTTT. Translated: CASSLGTGMNTEAFF.

A word on this clonotype: A far larger clone is one nucleotide away, so this likely arose from a read error. V usage is TRBV5-1 and J usage is TRBJ2-1; 9 nucleotides agree with TRBD2. CDR1 and CDR2 from the germline V gene are SGHRS and YFSETQ. The CDR3 is 18 amino acids. The CDR3 DNA sequence: TGTGTCAGCAGCCAAGATTGGATAGCGGGGGCCCGCGGGAATGAGCAGTTCTTC. Residues: CVSSQDWIAGARGNEQFF.

This clonotype has at least ten counts. This chain connects TRBV3-1 to TRBJ1-5; weak D call: TRBD1 (5 bases). There are 16 residues in the CDR3. The V end lost 5 bases, the J end lost 6 bases, and 20 bases lay between the germline ends. Germline CDR1 is LGHDT and CDR2 is YNNKEL (reference sequence). The CDR3 loop reads CASSASGGKFGQPQHF. In DNA form, the CDR3 reads TGTGCCAGCAGCGCTTCCGGGGGAAAATTTGGTCAGCCCCAGCATTTT.

This clonotype has just a few counts. The V call is TRBV4-1, the J call TRBJ2-4, with 8 positions matching TRBD2. With V trimmed by 0 bases and J by 9 bases, 1 base remained unmatched. Germline CDR1 MGHRA, CDR2 YSYEKL. The CDR3 is made up of 13 amino acids. CDR3 nucleotides: TGCGCCAGCAGCCAAGACCGGGGGGGCATTCAGTACTTC. It is translated as CASSQDRGGIQYF.